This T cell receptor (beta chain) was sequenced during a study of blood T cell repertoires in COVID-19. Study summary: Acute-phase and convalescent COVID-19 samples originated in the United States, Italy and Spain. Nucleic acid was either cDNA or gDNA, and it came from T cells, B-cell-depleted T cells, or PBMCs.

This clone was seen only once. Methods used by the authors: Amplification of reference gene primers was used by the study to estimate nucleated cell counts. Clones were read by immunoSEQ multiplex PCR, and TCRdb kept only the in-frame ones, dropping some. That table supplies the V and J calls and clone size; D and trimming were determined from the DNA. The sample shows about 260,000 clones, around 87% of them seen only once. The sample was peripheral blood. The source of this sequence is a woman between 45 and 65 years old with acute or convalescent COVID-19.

The CDR3 loop reads CASSEAATPSYEQYF. CDR3 DNA: TGTGCCAGCAGTGAAGCAGCGACGCCCAGCTACGAGCAGTACTTC. The chain has TRBV2 and TRBJ2-7; D ambiguous. The CDR3 contains 15 residues. The V end was cut by 0 bases, the J end by 3 bases, with 12 bases between. Germline V gives CDR1 SNHLY, CDR2 FYNNEI.